This TCR beta chain appears in the sequencing data of a study of beta chain features in type 1 diabetes. Study findings and constraints: Type 1 diabetes patients had moderately but significantly shorter TCRB CDR3s in all four CD4+ subsets. cDNA-based sequencing might over-represent cells highly expressing TCR.

The germline CDR1 and CDR2 sequences are MNHEY and SVGAGI. V lost 2 bases and J 4 bases, leaving 7 bases between the germline ends. The CDR3 has 13 residues. Comment on this clone: Its matching antigen is unknown.

Expressed TCRB transcripts got sequenced, as all isolated RNA was reverse transcribed. The data were produced by immunoSEQ multiplex PCR, yet TCRdb's version contains in-frame clones alone and is incomplete. The table lists around 150,000 clones, around 8.4% of them singletons. V gene TRBV6-5 combines with J gene TRBJ2-3; D gene ambiguous. This TCR was recovered from a woman younger than 30 with type 1 diabetes. Sequencing input: central memory CD4+ T cells from blood. CDR3 region: CASSYQESDTQYF. DNA for the CDR3: TGTGCCAGCAGTTACCAGGAATCAGATACGCAGTATTTT.